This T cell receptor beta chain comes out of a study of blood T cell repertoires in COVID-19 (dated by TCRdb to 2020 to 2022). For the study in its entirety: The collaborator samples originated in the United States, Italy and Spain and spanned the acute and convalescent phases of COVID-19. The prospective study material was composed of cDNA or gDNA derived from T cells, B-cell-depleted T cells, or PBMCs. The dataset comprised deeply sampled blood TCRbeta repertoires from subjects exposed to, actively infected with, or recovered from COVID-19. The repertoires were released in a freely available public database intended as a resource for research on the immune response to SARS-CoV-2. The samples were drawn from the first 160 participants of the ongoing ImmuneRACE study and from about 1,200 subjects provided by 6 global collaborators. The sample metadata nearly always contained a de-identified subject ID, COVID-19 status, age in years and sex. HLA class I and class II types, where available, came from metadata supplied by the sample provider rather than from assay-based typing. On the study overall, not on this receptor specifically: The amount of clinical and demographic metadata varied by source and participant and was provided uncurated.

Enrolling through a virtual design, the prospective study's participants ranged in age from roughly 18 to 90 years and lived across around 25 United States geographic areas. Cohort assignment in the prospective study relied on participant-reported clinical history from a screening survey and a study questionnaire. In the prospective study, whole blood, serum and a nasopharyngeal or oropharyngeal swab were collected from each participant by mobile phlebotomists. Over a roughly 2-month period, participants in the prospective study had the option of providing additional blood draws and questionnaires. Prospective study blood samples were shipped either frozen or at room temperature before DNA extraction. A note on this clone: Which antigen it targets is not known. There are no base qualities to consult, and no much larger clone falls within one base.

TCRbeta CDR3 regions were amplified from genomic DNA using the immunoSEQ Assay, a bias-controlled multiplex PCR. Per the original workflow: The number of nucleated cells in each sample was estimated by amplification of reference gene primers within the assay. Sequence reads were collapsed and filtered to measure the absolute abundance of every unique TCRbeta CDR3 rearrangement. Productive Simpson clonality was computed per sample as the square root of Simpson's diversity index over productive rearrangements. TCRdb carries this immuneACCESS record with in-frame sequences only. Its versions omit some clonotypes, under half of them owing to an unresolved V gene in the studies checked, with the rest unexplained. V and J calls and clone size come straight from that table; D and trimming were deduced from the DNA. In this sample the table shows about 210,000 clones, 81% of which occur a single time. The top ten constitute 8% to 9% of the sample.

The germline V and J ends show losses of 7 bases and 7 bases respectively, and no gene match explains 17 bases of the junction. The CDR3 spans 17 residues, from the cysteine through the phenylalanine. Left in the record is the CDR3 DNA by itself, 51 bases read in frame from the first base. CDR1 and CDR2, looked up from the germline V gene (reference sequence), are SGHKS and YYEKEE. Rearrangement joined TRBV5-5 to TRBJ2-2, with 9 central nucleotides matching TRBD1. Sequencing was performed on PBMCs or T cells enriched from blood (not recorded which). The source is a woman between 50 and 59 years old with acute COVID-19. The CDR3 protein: CASGAGTNRGRHGELFF. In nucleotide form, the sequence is TGTGCCAGCGGGGCAGGGACGAACAGGGGGCGTCACGGGGAGCTGTTTTTT.